This entry describes one TCR beta chain. This CDR3 is 14 amino acids long. V lost 10 bases, J lost 1 base, and 7 bases stayed unmatched. Germline assignment: CDR1 MDHEN and CDR2 SYDVKM. The sample is drawn from a study of blood T cell repertoires in COVID-19. Overall study context: COVID-19 samples from acute and convalescent phases originated in the United States, Italy and Spain.

Per the original data handling: Reference gene primer amplification in the assay estimated nucleated cell counts. Profiling relied on immunoSEQ multiplex PCR, and the TCRdb table lists in-frame clones only, not all of them. V, J and clone size are those of that table, while D and trimming were read from the DNA. The sample lists approximately 100,000 clones, approximately 82% occurring once. This TCR derives from a woman in her fifties or sixties with acute or convalescent COVID-19. This chain connects TRBV28 to TRBJ1-5; 7 bases are a match to TRBD1. The material sequenced was peripheral blood. The chain's CDR3 is CAIPGQLSNQPQHF. CDR3 nucleotide sequence: TGTGCCATCCCGGGACAGTTAAGCAATCAGCCCCAGCATTTT.